This is a list of T cell receptor beta chains from one sample in a study of OX40 agonist ivuxolimab in advanced cancers. Method: immunoSEQ multiplex PCR; TCRdb's copy keeps in-frame clones and lacks some. Of approximately 99,000 clones detected, around 93% appear once; the ten largest clones hold under 0.85%. The sequenced sample was CD4+ or CD8+ T cells sorted from blood, obtained in a trial of the OX40 agonist ivuxolimab. These receptors were taken from an adult with an advanced solid tumor such as melanoma, head and neck, liver or kidney cancer. Both conserved end residues are part of each CDR3. A D gene is named only where the DNA matches it firmly. Expanded clones get a size class; other rows say once, few or many, or leave the size out.

NA	TRBJ1-6	TRBV27	NA	CASSLLGYGSPLHF	TGTGCCAGCAGTTTACTGGGATATGGTTCACCCCTCCACTTT
NA	TRBJ1-4	TRBV9	NA	CASSVESFTATNEKLFF	TGTGCCAGCAGCGTAGAGTCCTTTACTGCAACTAATGAAAAACTGTTTTTT
NA	TRBJ1-1	TRBV10-3	NA	CAISGTDNTEAFF	TGTGCCATCAGCGGGACTGATAACACTGAAGCTTTCTTT
NA	TRBJ1-2	TRBV19	NA	CASSWSAGNYGYTF	TGTGCCAGTAGCTGGTCGGCGGGTAACTATGGCTACACCTTC
NA	TRBJ2-3	TRBV5-4	NA	CASRDGRSTDTQYF	TGTGCCAGCCGGGACGGAAGAAGCACAGATACGCAGTATTTT
NA	TRBJ2-5	TRBV30	NA	CAWSNSRSGETQYF	TGTGCCTGGAGTAATAGCAGATCGGGCGAGACCCAGTACTTC
NA	TRBJ2-5	TRBV10-1	NA	CASSEGGPQETQYF	TGCGCCAGCAGTGAGGGCGGCCCCCAAGAGACCCAGTACTTC
NA	TRBJ2-3	TRBV5-1	once	CASSQPGRSTDTQYF	TGCGCCAGCAGCCAACCGGGACGGAGCACAGATACGCAGTATTTT
NA	TRBJ2-1	TRBV4-1	once	CASSQDLWPNEQFF	TGCGCCAGCAGCCAAGATCTATGGCCCAATGAGCAGTTCTTC
TRBD1	TRBJ1-4	TRBV25-1	NA	CASSPVPGGVYEKLFF	TGTGCCAGCAGTCCGGTTCCAGGGGGCGTTTATGAAAAACTGTTTTTT
TRBD1	TRBJ2-7	TRBV5-1	NA	CASGEQGAGSYEQYF	TGCGCCAGCGGGGAACAGGGGGCGGGTTCCTACGAGCAGTACTTC
NA	TRBJ2-1	TRBV4-2	NA	CASSQDGTRGYSYNEQFF	TGTGCCAGCAGCCAAGACGGGACGCGGGGATACTCCTACAATGAGCAGTTCTTC
TRBD1	TRBJ2-3	TRBV6-6	NA	CASSSGGSQYF	TGTGCCAGCAGTTCAGGGGGCTCGCAGTATTTT
TRBD1	TRBJ2-7	TRBV7-2	NA	CASSLGGTVYEQYF	TGTGCCAGCAGCTTAGGGGGGACAGTATACGAGCAGTACTTC
TRBD2	TRBJ2-5	TRBV4-2	NA	CASSQASGARGTQYF	TGTGCCAGCAGCCAAGCTAGCGGGGCGCGGGGGACCCAGTACTTC
NA	TRBJ2-1	TRBV11-2	once	CASSLVPYNEQFF	TGTGCCAGCAGCTTAGTGCCCTACAATGAGCAGTTCTTC
NA	TRBJ1-2	TRBV7-6	NA	CASSQVGGSGYTF	TGTGCCAGCAGCCAGGTTGGCGGTTCGGGCTACACCTTC
NA	TRBJ1-3	TRBV2	NA	CASRPPLTGGPGNTIYF	TGTGCCAGCAGGCCGCCCCTGACTGGGGGGCCTGGAAACACCATATATTTT
NA	TRBJ2-7	TRBV6-1	NA	CASSDLPDRPGEQYF	TGTGCCAGCAGTGATTTGCCTGACCGGCCTGGCGAGCAGTACTTC
TRBD1	TRBJ2-4	TRBV5-1	NA	CASSKDRAKNIQYF	TGCGCCAGCAGCAAGGACAGGGCCAAAAACATTCAGTACTTC